The source of this T cell receptor beta chain is a study of blood T cell repertoires in COVID-19. The overall study: Spain, Italy and the United States supplied samples that represented acute and convalescent COVID-19. Sources were T cells, B-cell-depleted T cells, or PBMCs; the material itself was cDNA or gDNA.

Individuals aged about 18 to 89 years were recruited from about two dozen US areas. This CDR3 is 16 amino acids long. Trimming cost V 6 bases and J 3 bases; bases outside gene matches: 11. Germline CDR1 and CDR2: KGHSH and LQKENI. Method: immunoSEQ multiplex PCR; TCRdb's copy keeps in-frame clones and lacks some. The sample has fewer than 300,000 clones, roughly 80% seen once. The chain links TRBV18 to TRBJ1-5; 7 nucleotides match TRBD1. The TCR sequence derives from a middle-aged man who had been exposed to COVID-19. The sample taken for sequencing was PBMCs or T cells enriched from blood (not recorded which). The DNA for the CDR3 is TGTGCCAGCTCCCCGTTGCAGGGGGTCTTCAATCAGCCCCAGCATTTT. Amino acid sequence: CASSPLQGVFNQPQHF.